In this sample, the clone carrying this TCR beta chain turned up a few times. The antigen remains undetermined. One end of the junction does not line up with germline, which may come from a read error. This record belongs to a study of T cell repertoires in cytomegalovirus infection. Per germline, CDR1 SGHNT and CDR2 YYREEE (reference sequence). CDR3 length: 11 residues. Whole-study results and caveats: HLA-C-restricted CMV clonotypes gave the most frequent clonotype in two of eight donors.

TCRdb processed the reads anew with MiXCR; each CDR3 protein has one entry. The sample lists a few hundred thousand distinct CDR3 sequences; about 27% were seen once. The rearrangement uses TRBV5-4 and TRBJ1-2, with unresolved D. This clonotype was sampled from a human donor in good health (CMV status not recorded). Some clones in this sample may be carry-over from other donors' samples. The starting material was cultured PBMCs, obtained from culture after CMV antigen stimulation. The CDR3 bases are TGTGTCAGCAGCTTAATGCAGGGCTACACCTTC. Protein sequence: CVSSLMQGYTF.